A selection of T cell receptor beta chains follows, all from one sample in a study of post-analysis software for immune sequencing data. TCRdb re-analysed the PCR reads in MiXCR, keeping a single row per CDR3 protein. The data contain about 560,000 distinct CDR3 sequences, roughly 47% of them singletons. The sequenced sample consisted of blood. Receptors were obtained from a girl under 18 with multiple sclerosis. The CDR3 runs from the conserved cysteine through the conserved F or W. The order of the fields is clone size, V gene, D gene, J gene, CDR3 DNA, CDR3 protein. The D gene is left open where the match is weak. Not every row has a clone size; where given, it reads once, few, many or a size class.

abundance: .
v_gene: TRBV12-3/TRBV12-4
d_gene: .
j_gene: TRBJ2-7
CDR3nt: TGTGCCAGCAGCCAGGAACTAAGTAAGCAGTACTTC
CDR3aa: CASSQELSKQYF

abundance: .
v_gene: TRBV6-2/TRBV6-3
d_gene: TRBD1
j_gene: TRBJ2-7
CDR3nt: TGTGCCAGCAGTTTCATACCGGGACAGGGGACCGAGCAGTACTTC
CDR3aa: CASSFIPGQGTEQYF

abundance: few
v_gene: TRBV20-1
d_gene: TRBD2
j_gene: TRBJ2-1
CDR3nt: TGCAGTGCTAGAGATTCCGCTAGCGGGGGGGCGAACAATGAGCAGTTCTTC
CDR3aa: CSARDSASGGANNEQFF

abundance: few
v_gene: TRBV5-1
d_gene: .
j_gene: TRBJ1-2
CDR3nt: TGCGCCAGCAGTCGGCGGACACATAATGGCTACACCTTC
CDR3aa: CASSRRTHNGYTF

abundance: .
v_gene: TRBV6-6
d_gene: .
j_gene: TRBJ2-1
CDR3nt: TGTGCCAGCAGTGACTCCGGGATTAACAATGAGCAGTTCTTC
CDR3aa: CASSDSGINNEQFF

abundance: few
v_gene: TRBV29-1
d_gene: .
j_gene: TRBJ1-5
CDR3nt: TGCAGCGCCGGGGCTCGGGACCAGCCCCAGCATTTT
CDR3aa: CSAGARDQPQHF

abundance: .
v_gene: TRBV29-1
d_gene: .
j_gene: TRBJ1-2
CDR3nt: TGCAGCGTTGACGGGGGCCCCAAATACTATGGCTACACCTTC
CDR3aa: CSVDGGPKYYGYTF

abundance: .
v_gene: TRBV5-6
d_gene: .
j_gene: TRBJ1-1
CDR3nt: TGTGCCAGCAGCTCCTCCGCGACAGCGAACACTGAAGCTTTCTTT
CDR3aa: CASSSSATANTEAFF

abundance: .
v_gene: TRBV5-1
d_gene: TRBD2
j_gene: TRBJ2-7
CDR3nt: TGCGCCAGCAGCACCGGACTAGCGGGAGGAGTAAATGAGCAGTACTTC
CDR3aa: CASSTGLAGGVNEQYF

abundance: few
v_gene: TRBV10-3
d_gene: TRBD1
j_gene: TRBJ1-2
CDR3nt: TGTGCCATCAGAGTAGACAGGGTAGAATATGGCTACACCTTC
CDR3aa: CAIRVDRVEYGYTF

abundance: few
v_gene: TRBV2
d_gene: TRBD2
j_gene: TRBJ2-7
CDR3nt: TGTGCCAGCGGTTCCGGGACTAGCGTTCTTTCCTACGAGCAGTACTTC
CDR3aa: CASGSGTSVLSYEQYF

abundance: few
v_gene: TRBV10-3
d_gene: .
j_gene: TRBJ1-4
CDR3nt: TGTGCCATCAGTCAAACTGGACAGAACAATGAAAAACTGTTTTTT
CDR3aa: CAISQTGQNNEKLFF

abundance: .
v_gene: TRBV29-1
d_gene: TRBD1
j_gene: TRBJ2-5
CDR3nt: TGCAGCGTTGCGACTGGGACAGGGCAAGAGACCCAGTACTTC
CDR3aa: CSVATGTGQETQYF